The clone carrying this T cell receptor (beta chain) showed up just a few times. Its antigen is unknown. The entry originates in a study of T cell repertoires in cytomegalovirus infection. Overall study: HLA-C-restricted CMV epitopes, recently identified, and well-studied HLA-B-restricted ones were used by the study.

TCRdb recomputed calls from the reads with MiXCR, one row per CDR3 protein. Counted here are about half a million distinct CDR3 sequences, about 33% occurring once; the ten biggest clones make up around a sixth. Germline assignment: CDR1 SGHTA and CDR2 FQGTGA. The CDR3 is made up of 15 amino acids. The J segment lost 3 bases and the V segment lost 2 bases, leaving 4 bases of the junction unmatched. Study findings and constraints: CMV-specific HLA-C-restricted TCR beta clonotypes dominated the ex vivo response. Carriage of CMV together with the relevant HLA was identifiable through cumulative public TCR beta family frequency.

This clonotype was obtained from a human donor in good health (CMV status not recorded). Some clones in this sample may be carry-over from other donors' samples. The chain links TRBV7-3 to TRBJ2-1; 7 positions agree with TRBD2. The source was cultured PBMCs, collected from culture after CMV antigen stimulation. CDR3: CASSLAGDDYNEQFF. The DNA of the CDR3 is TGTGCCAGCAGCTTAGCGGGAGACGACTACAATGAGCAGTTCTTC.